Only one count was recorded for the clone carrying this TCR beta chain. Its specificity is unknown. The sample is drawn from a study of cytomegalovirus exposure and HLA in healthy donors. Broader study findings: Later analysis reportedly placed an Asian-associated ancestry cluster below the approximately 650-donor mean in N-insertions. It has been reported that TCR beta sequences accurately predicted the HLA-A and HLA-B alleles of most subjects.

Use of 60 Vbeta and 13 Jbeta primers characterized the PCR. Some clones are missing from TCRdb's copy, which holds only in-frame ones; the method was immunoSEQ multiplex PCR. In the table there are some 130,000 clones, around three quarters of which are singletons. This sequence originates from a man in his forties or fifties in good health and CMV-seropositive. Sequencing input: PBMCs.

The CDR3 coding sequence is TGCAGCGTAGCTGGGGGGGAGACCCAGTACTTC. This encodes CSVAGGETQYF. The chain joins TRBV29-1 to TRBJ2-5; tentatively, D is TRBD2 (6 bases). Trimming shortened V by 6 bases and J by 5 bases, and 10 bases separated the two germline ends. CDR1 and CDR2 from the germline V gene are SQVTM and ANQGSEA. The CDR3 extends over 11 amino acids.